The 8 T cell receptor beta chains presented below share a single source sample, sequenced in a study of glioma-infiltrating T cells. Amplification of TCR alpha and beta CDR3 regions from RNA used iRepertoire nested multiplex PCR. TCRdb re-derived calls from the multiplex PCR reads in MiXCR, one entry per CDR3 protein. The table lists about 180,000 distinct CDR3 sequences, more than 35% of them singletons. Source material: glioma tissue, nonneoplastic brain tissue, or PBMCs (not recorded which). Source of these receptors: a human donor with low-grade glioma or glioblastoma, undergoing nonglioma brain surgery, or in good health (not recorded which).

In this sample, this clonotype turned up many times. The chain combines TRBV28 with TRBJ1-2, with D possibly TRBD1 on 5 matching bases. The CDR3 is 16 amino acids. CDR1 and CDR2 (germline): MDHEN, SYDVKM. The V end was cut by 6 bases, the J end by 7 bases, with 24 bases between. CDR3 protein: CASRAGTGRLWGGYTF. The CDR3 region has the DNA TGTGCCAGCAGGGCCGGGACGGGGAGATTATGGGGTGGCTACACCTTC.

The rearrangement joins TRBV20-1 to TRBJ2-1, with TRBD2 matching over 12 bases. V trimming: 8 bases; J trimming: 11 bases; junction bases outside the gene matches: 16. Germline CDR1 reads DFQATT; CDR2 reads SNEGSKA (reference sequence). The CDR3 extends over 15 amino acids. The CDR3 is CSSSTSGSLGNKQFF. The CDR3 nucleotides read TGCAGTTCTTCGACTAGCGGGAGTCTCGGAAATAAGCAGTTCTTC.

About this clonotype: A much larger clone sits a single nucleotide away, making a read error possible. The CDR3: CAGSMQTINYGYTF. The CDR3 DNA reads TGTGCCGGCAGTATGCAGACTATTAACTATGGCTACACCTTC. V gene TRBV11-2 combines with J gene TRBJ1-2; D gene uncertain. Germline CDR1 is SGHAT and CDR2 is FQNNGV. This CDR3 is built from 14 residues.

To note about this clonotype: Because the CDR3's place on the DNA is in doubt, the DNA is left out and the CDR3 is given as listed by TCRdb. V and J are TRBV27 and TRBJ2-7. Germline loops: CDR1 MNHEY, CDR2 SMNVEV (reference sequence). The CDR3 extends over 16 residues, inclusive of both ends. The CDR3 here is CASSFYICSATHEQYF.

A note on this clonotype: A read error may be the cause here, since a much bigger clone is one base away. The chain carries TRBV28 and TRBJ1-4; 9 bases are a match to TRBD1. CDR1 and CDR2 from the germline V gene are MDHEN and SYDVKM. This CDR3 comprises 18 residues. V lost 6 bases and J lost 2; bases outside the gene matches: 13. CDR3 in DNA: TGTGCCAGCAGCACGGTAATCGGACAGGGGTTGACTAATGAAAAACTGTTTTTT. This translates into CASSTVIGQGLTNEKLFF.

This clonotype was detected a few times. V usage is TRBV18 and J usage is TRBJ2-1; 7 positions match TRBD1. The CDR3 is 12 residues long. With V trimmed by 5 bases and J by 9 bases, 4 bases remained unmatched. CDR1 and CDR2 (germline): KGHSH, LQKENI. CDR3 sequence: CASSRTGGEQFF. As DNA, the CDR3 is TGTGCCAGCTCAAGGACAGGTGGTGAGCAGTTCTTC.

This sequence joins TRBV5-1 and TRBJ2-3, with TRBD2 matching 10 bases. CDR3 size: 15 residues. Germline values: CDR1 SGHRS, CDR2 YFSETQ. V shed 2 bases, J shed 5 bases, and the junction held 5 bases outside the gene matches. CDR3 nucleotide sequence: TGCGCCAGCAGCTTCGCTAGCGGGAGCGGAGATACGCAGTATTTT. Encoded protein: CASSFASGSGDTQYF.

The genes are TRBV7-2 and TRBJ2-1; 10 positions match TRBD2. This CDR3 is built from 20 residues. Germline CDR1 SGHTA, CDR2 FQGNSA. The ends lost 0 bases at V and 9 bases at J; junction bases unmatched: 20. The DNA of the CDR3 is TGTGCCAGCAGCTTAGCGTCCCCTAGCGGGAGAACCTCAATAATGGGTGAGCAGTTCTTC. Translation: CASSLASPSGRTSIMGEQFF.